These 4 T cell receptor beta chains originate from one sample sequenced in a study of tissue T cells after allogeneic stem cell transplantation. Measured with immunoSEQ multiplex PCR; TCRdb has only the in-frame clones, and not every one. The sample lists over 1,000 clones, over 35% seen once, with 44% in the top ten. The starting material was esophageal tissue, obtained at autopsy. These receptors all stem from a female patient between 40 and 69 years old with steroid-refractory graft-versus-host disease after an allogeneic stem cell transplant. The graft donor may be the source of some T cells.

The V call is TRBV19, the J call TRBJ2-7, with TRBD1 as a possible D gene (6 bases). This CDR3 is built from 11 residues. CDR1 and CDR2 (germline): LNHDA, SQIVND (reference sequence). The CDR3 DNA reads as TGTGCTACAGTACAGGGCCACGAGCAGTACTTC. Translation: CATVQGHEQYF.

The rearrangement links TRBV6-5 to TRBJ2-1; D is undetermined. CDR3 length: 14 amino acids. Germline V gene lookup returns CDR1 MNHEY and CDR2 SVGAGI. The V gene lost 4 bases and the J gene lost 5 bases, with 12 bases spanning the gap. CDR3 sequence (DNA): TGTGCCAGCAGTTGGGCCCTCCCCGACAATGAGCAGTTCTTC. It encodes CASSWALPDNEQFF.

This clone counts as large. The J gene is TRBJ2-1, the V gene TRBV15; no clear D. CDR3 length: 16 residues. CDR1 and CDR2 (germline): LNHNV, YYDKDF (reference sequence). The germline V and J ends were trimmed by 0 bases and 4 bases, with 13 bases remaining between them. CDR3 DNA: TGTGCCACCAGCAGAGATTCCACGTCTCTTTACAATGAGCAGTTCTTC. Protein sequence: CATSRDSTSLYNEQFF.

This clone came up a few times. The V gene is TRBV5-4, the J gene TRBJ2-7, with D perhaps matching TRBD2 (6 bases). Germline V gene sequence: CDR1 SGHNT, CDR2 YYREEE (reference sequence). The V end lost 4 bases, the J end lost 6 bases, and 14 bases lay between the germline ends. The CDR3 totals 13 residues. The CDR3: CASSPFGGSEQYF. The CDR3 bases are TGTGCCAGCAGCCCCTTCGGAGGGAGCGAGCAGTACTTC.